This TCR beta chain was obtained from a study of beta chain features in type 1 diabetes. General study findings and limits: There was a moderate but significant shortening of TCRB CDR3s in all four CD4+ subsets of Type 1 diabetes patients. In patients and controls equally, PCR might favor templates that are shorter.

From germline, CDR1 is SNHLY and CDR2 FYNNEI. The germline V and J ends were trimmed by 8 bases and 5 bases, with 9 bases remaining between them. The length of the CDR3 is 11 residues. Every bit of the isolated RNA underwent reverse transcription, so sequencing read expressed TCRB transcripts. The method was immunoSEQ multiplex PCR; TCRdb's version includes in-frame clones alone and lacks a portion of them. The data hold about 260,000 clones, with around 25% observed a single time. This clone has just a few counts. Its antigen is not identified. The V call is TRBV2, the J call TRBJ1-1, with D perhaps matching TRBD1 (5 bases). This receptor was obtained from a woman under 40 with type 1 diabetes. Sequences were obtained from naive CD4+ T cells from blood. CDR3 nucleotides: TGTGCCAGCGGGCGGGGGACTGAAGCTTTCTTT. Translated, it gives CASGRGTEAFF.